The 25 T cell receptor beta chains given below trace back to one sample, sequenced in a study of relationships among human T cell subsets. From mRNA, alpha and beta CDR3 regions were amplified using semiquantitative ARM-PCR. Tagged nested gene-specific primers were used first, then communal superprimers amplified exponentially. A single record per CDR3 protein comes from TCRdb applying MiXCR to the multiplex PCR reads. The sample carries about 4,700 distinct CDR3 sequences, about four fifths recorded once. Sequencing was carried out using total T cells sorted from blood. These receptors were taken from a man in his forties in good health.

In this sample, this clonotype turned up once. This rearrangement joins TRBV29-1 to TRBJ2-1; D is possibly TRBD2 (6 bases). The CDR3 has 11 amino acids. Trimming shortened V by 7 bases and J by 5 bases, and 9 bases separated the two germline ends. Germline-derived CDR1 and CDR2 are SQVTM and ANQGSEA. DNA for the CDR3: TGCAGCGCGGGACTGGACAATGAGCAGTTCTTC. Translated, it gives CSAGLDNEQFF.

CDR3 in DNA: TGTGCCAGCAGCCAAAGGGGGCCCAGTGGTCAGCCCCAGCATTTT. It specifies CASSQRGPSGQPQHF. This chain connects TRBV3-1 to TRBJ1-5, with 7 bases fitting TRBD1. The CDR3 is made up of 15 amino acids. Looked up from germline, CDR1 is LGHDT and CDR2 is YNNKEL (reference sequence). Trimming took 2 bases from V and 6 from J; bases not matched to a gene: 7.

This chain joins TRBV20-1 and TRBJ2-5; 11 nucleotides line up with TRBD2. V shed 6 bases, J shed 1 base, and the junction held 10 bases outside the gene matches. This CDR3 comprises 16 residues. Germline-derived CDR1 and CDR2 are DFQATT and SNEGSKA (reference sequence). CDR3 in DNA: TGCAGTGCCCCGCGGCGGACTAGCGGGCTCCAAGAGACCCAGTACTTC. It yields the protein CSAPRRTSGLQETQYF.

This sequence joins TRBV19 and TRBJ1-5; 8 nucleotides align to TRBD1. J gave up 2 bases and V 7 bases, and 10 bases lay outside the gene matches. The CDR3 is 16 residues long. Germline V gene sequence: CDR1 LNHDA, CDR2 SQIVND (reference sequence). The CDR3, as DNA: TGTGCCAGTACTCCTGGGGACAGGCCGGGCAATCAGCCCCAGCATTTT. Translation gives CASTPGDRPGNQPQHF.

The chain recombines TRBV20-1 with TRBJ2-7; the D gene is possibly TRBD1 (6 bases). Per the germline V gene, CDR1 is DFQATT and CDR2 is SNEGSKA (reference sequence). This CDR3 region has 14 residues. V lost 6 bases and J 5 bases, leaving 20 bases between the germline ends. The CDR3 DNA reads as TGCAGTGCCCCGCCACTCAGGGGATCCCACGAGCAGTACTTC. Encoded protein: CSAPPLRGSHEQYF.

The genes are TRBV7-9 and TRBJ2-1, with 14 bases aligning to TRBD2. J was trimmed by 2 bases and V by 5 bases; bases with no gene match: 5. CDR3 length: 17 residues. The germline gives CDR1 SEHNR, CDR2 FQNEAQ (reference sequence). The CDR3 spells CASSKTSGGATYNEQFF. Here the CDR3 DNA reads TGTGCCAGCAGCAAGACTAGCGGGGGGGCGACCTACAATGAGCAGTTCTTC.

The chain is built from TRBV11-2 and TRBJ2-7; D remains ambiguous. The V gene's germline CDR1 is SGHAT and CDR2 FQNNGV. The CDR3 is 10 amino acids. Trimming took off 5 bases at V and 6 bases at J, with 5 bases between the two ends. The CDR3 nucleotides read TGTGCCAGCAGCCGACGCGAGCAGTACTTC. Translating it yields CASSRREQYF.

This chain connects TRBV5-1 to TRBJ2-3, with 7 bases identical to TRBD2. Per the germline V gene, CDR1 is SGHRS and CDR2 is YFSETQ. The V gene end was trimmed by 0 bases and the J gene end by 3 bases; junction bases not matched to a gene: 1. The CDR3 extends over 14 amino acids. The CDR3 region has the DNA TGCGCCAGCAGCTTGGGGCGGGAGACAGATACGCAGTATTTT. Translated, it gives CASSLGRETDTQYF.

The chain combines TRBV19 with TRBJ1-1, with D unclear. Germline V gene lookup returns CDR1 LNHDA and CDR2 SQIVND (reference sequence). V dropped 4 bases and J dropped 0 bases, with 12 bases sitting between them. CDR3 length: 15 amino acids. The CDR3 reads CASSTLASMNTEAFF. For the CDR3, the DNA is TGTGCCAGTAGTACGCTCGCGAGTATGAACACTGAAGCTTTCTTT.

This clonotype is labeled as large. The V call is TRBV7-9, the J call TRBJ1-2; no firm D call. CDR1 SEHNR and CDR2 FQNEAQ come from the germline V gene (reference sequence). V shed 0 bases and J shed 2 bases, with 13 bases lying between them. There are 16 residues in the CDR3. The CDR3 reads CASSLASPRQNYGYTF. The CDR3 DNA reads TGTGCCAGCAGCTTAGCGTCGCCCAGACAAAACTATGGCTACACCTTC.

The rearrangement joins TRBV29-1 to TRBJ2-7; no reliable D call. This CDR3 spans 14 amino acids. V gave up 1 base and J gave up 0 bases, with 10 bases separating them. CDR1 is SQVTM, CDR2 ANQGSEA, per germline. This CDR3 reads CSVEAPDTSYEQYF. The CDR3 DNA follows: TGCAGCGTTGAAGCCCCGGATACCTCCTACGAGCAGTACTTC.

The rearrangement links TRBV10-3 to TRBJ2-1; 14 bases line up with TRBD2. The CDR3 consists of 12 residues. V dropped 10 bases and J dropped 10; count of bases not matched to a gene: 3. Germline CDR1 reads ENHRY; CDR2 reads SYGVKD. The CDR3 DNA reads TGTGCCACCGGGACTAGCGGGGGCGAGCAGTTCTTC. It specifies CATGTSGGEQFF.

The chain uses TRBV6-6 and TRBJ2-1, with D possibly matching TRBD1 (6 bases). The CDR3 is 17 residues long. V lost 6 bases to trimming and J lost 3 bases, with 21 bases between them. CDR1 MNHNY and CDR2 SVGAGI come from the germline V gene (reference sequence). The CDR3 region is CASSLIPNRDLYNEQFF. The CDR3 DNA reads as TGTGCCAGCAGCCTAATCCCGAACAGGGACCTCTACAATGAGCAGTTCTTC.

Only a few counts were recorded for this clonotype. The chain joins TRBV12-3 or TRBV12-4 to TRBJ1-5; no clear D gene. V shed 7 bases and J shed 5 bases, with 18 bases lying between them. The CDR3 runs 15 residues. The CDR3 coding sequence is TGTGCCAGCACCCCGGGCCGCGAGGGATATCAGCCCCAGCATTTT. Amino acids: CASTPGREGYQPQHF.

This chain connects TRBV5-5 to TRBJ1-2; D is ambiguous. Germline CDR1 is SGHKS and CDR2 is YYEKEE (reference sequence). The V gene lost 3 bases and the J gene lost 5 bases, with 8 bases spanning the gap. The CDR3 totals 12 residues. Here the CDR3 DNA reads TGTGCCAGCAGCTCCCGGGAATATGGCTACACCTTC. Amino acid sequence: CASSSREYGYTF.

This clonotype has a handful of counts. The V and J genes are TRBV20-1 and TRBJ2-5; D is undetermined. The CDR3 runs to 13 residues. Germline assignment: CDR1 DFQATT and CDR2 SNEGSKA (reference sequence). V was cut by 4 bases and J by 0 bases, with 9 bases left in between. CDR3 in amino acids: CSAKLPYQETQYF. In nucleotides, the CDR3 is TGCAGTGCTAAGCTACCGTACCAAGAGACCCAGTACTTC.

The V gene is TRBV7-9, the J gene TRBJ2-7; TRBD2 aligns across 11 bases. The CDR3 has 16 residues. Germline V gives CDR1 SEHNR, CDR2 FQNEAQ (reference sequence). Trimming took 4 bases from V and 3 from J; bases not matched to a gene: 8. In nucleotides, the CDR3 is TGTGCCAGCAGCTACCCTACTAGCGGGAGTGACTACGAGCAGTACTTC. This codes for CASSYPTSGSDYEQYF.

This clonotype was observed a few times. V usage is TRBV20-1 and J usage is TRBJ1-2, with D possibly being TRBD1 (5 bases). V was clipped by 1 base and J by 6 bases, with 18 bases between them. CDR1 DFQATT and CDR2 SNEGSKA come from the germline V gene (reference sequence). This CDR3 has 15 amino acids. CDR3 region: CSARVDFGGRDGYTF. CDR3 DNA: TGCAGTGCTAGAGTCGACTTTGGGGGGAGGGATGGCTACACCTTC.

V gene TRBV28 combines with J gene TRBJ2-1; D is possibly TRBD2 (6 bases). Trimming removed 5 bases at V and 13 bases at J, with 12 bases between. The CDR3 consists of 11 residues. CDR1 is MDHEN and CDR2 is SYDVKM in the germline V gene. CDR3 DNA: TGTGCCAGCAGTGGGGGGACTCACCAGTTCTTC. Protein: CASSGGTHQFF.

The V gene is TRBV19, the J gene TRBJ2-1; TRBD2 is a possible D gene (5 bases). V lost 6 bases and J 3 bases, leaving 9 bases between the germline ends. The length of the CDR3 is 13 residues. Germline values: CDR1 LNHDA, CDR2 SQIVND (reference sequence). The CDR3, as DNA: TGTGCCAGTAGCACGGGGTACTACAATGAGCAGTTCTTC. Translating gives CASSTGYYNEQFF.

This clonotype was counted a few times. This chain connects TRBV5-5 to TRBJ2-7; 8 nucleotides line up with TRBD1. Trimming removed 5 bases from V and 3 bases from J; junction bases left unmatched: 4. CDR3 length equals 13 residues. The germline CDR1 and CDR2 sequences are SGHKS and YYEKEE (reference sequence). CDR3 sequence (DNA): TGTGCCAGCAGTTGGGGGACAGGCTACGAGCAGTACTTC. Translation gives CASSWGTGYEQYF.

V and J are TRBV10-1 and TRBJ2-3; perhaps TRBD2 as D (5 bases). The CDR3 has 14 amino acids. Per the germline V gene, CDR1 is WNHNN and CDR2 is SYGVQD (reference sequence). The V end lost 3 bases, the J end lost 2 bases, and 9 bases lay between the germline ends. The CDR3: CASSDVGNTDTQYF. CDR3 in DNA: TGCGCCAGCAGTGATGTCGGGAACACAGATACGCAGTATTTT.

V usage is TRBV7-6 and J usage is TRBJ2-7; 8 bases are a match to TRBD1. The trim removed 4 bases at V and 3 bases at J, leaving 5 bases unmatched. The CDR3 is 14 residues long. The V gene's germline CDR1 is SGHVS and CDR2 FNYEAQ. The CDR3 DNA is TGTGCCAGCAGCTATGGACAGGGAGGCTACGAGCAGTACTTC. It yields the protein CASSYGQGGYEQYF.

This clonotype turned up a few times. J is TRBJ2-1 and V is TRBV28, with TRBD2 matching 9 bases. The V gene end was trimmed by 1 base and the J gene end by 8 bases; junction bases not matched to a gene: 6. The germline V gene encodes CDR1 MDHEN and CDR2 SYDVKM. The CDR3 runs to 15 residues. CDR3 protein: CASSLLETSGDEQFF. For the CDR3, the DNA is TGTGCCAGCAGTTTATTGGAGACTAGCGGCGATGAGCAGTTCTTC.

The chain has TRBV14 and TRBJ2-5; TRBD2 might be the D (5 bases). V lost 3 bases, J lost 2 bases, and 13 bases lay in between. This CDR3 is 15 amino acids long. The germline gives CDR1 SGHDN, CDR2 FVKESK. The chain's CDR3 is CASSHFIGVQETQYF. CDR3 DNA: TGTGCCAGCAGCCATTTTATCGGGGTTCAAGAGACCCAGTACTTC.